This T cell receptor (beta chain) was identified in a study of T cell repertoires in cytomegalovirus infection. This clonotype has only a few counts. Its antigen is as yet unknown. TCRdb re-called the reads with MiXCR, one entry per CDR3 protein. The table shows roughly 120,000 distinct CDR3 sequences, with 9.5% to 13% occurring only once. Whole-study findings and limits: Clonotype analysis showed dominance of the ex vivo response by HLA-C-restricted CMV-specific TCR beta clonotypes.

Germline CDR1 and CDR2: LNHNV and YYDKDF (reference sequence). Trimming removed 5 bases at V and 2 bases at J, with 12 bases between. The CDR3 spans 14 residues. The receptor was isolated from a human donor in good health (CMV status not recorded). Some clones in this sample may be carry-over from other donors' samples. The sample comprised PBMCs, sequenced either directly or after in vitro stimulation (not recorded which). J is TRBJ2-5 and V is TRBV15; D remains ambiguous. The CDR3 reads CATSRTVGQETQYF. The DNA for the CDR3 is TGTGCCACCAGCCGGACGGTCGGACAAGAGACCCAGTACTTC.